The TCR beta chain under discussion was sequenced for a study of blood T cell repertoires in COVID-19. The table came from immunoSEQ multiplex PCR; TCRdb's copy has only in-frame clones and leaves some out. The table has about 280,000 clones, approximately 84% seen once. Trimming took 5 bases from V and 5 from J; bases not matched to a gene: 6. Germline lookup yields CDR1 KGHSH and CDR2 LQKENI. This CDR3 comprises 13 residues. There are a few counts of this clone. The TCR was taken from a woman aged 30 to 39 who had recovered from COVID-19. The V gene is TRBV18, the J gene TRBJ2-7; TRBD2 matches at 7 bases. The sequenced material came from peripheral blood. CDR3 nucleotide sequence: TGTGCCAGCTCATACCGGGAGGCGGACGAGCAGTACTTC. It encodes CASSYREADEQYF. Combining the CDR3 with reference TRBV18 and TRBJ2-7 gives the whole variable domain NAGVMQNPRHLVRRRGQEARLRCSPMKGHSHVYWYRQLPEEGLKFMVYLQKENIIDESGMPKERFSAEFPKEGPSILRIQQVVRGDSAAYFCASSYREADEQYFGPGTRLTVT.